These 9 T cell receptor beta chains originate from one sample sequenced in a study of response to subunit inactivated influenza vaccine. TCRdb re-called the RT-PCR reads with MiXCR, one entry per CDR3 protein. The sample carries 200,000 to 250,000 distinct CDR3 sequences, 12% recorded once. Sequencing was performed on non-naive T cells sorted from PBMCs, taken around 15 days before vaccination. Receptor source: a man aged 50-59 years who received an inactivated influenza vaccine.

This clonotype was detected only a few times. J is TRBJ2-6 and V is TRBV7-8; TRBD2 is a possible D gene (6 bases). Trimming took 3 bases from V and 4 from J, leaving 13 bases between them. Germline V gene sequence: CDR1 SGHVS, CDR2 FQNEAQ. The CDR3 sequence is 16 residues long. The CDR3 spells CASSLAGGTGANVLTF. CDR3 in DNA: TGTGCCAGCAGCTTGGCCGGGGGAACCGGGGCCAACGTCCTGACTTTC.

V usage is TRBV6-1 and J usage is TRBJ1-5; a possible D gene is TRBD1 (5 bases). The germline V gene encodes CDR1 MNHNS and CDR2 SASEGT. This CDR3 comprises 15 residues. V gave up 5 bases and J gave up 4 bases, with 15 bases separating them. CDR3 loop: CASSQTITGNQPQHF. The CDR3 nucleotides read TGTGCCAGCAGTCAAACGATTACAGGTAATCAGCCCCAGCATTTT.

The chain has TRBV20-1 and TRBJ2-1; D unresolved. Germline assignment: CDR1 DFQATT and CDR2 SNEGSKA (reference sequence). This CDR3 is 15 amino acids long. The V end was cut by 0 bases, the J end by 0 bases, with 9 bases between. CDR3 region: CSARDGESSYNEQFF. The CDR3 DNA is TGCAGTGCTAGAGATGGCGAGAGCTCCTACAATGAGCAGTTCTTC.

This chain uses TRBV5-1 with TRBJ2-1, with 8 bases matching TRBD2. CDR1 and CDR2 from the germline V gene are SGHRS and YFSETQ. The CDR3 is made up of 18 amino acids. Trimming removed 2 bases from V and 7 bases from J; junction bases left unmatched: 17. The CDR3 DNA reads as TGCGCCAGCAGCTTTAATCTACCCGGAAGCAGCGGGAGAAATGAGCAGTTCTTC. This translates into CASSFNLPGSSGRNEQFF.

This clonotype came up many times. The chain recombines TRBV12-3 or TRBV12-4 with TRBJ2-7, with D possibly being TRBD1 or TRBD2 (6 bases each). The CDR3 covers 15 residues. The V end was cut by 7 bases, the J end by 2 bases, with 18 bases between. CDR3 sequence (DNA): TGTGCCAGCACTCTTGGGTGGGGGGCGGCCTACGAGCAGTACTTC. Translated: CASTLGWGAAYEQYF.

This clonotype was seen at least ten times. The chain combines TRBV29-1 with TRBJ1-2; possible D gene TRBD1, 6 bases. V lost 5 bases, J lost 6 bases, and 10 bases lay in between. CDR3 size: 11 residues. Germline V gives CDR1 SQVTM, CDR2 ANQGSEA. CDR3 sequence (DNA): TGCAGCGTTTCTGGGGGCGATGGCTACACCTTC. This encodes CSVSGGDGYTF.

In its sample, this clonotype was seen a few times. V usage is TRBV20-1 and J usage is TRBJ2-1; TRBD2 matches at 8 bases. The CDR3 loop spans 16 amino acids. The V gene's germline CDR1 is DFQATT and CDR2 SNEGSKA (reference sequence). The ends lost 3 bases at V and 7 bases at J; junction bases unmatched: 14. The CDR3 coding sequence is TGCAGTGCTAGTACCTCCGGGACTAGAGGGGGGAATGAGCAGTTCTTC. Translated, it gives CSASTSGTRGGNEQFF.

The rearrangement uses TRBV20-1 and TRBJ2-7; 11 bases fit TRBD1. The CDR3 is made up of 15 amino acids. Germline assignment: CDR1 DFQATT and CDR2 SNEGSKA (reference sequence). V gave up 0 bases and J gave up 3 bases; unmatched junction bases: 4. The CDR3 DNA follows: TGCAGTGCTAGAGAGACCGGGACAGGGGGCTACGAGCAGTACTTC. It specifies CSARETGTGGYEQYF.

This clonotype has just a few counts. The J gene is TRBJ2-5, the V gene TRBV4-3; 9 bases are a match to TRBD2. V was pared by 2 bases and J by 2 bases, with 3 bases of the junction left unmatched. This CDR3 contains 15 residues. CDR1 and CDR2 (germline): LGHNA, YSLEER. The CDR3 coding sequence is TGCGCCAGCAGCCAAACTAGCGGGCGGCAAGAGACCCAGTACTTC. The encoded protein is CASSQTSGRQETQYF.